Listed here are 31 T cell receptor beta chains from one sample, sequenced in a study of CD8 T cells in ankylosing spondylitis. MiXCR was run by TCRdb on the 5' RACE reads, yielding one entry per CDR3 protein. Of 220,000 or so distinct CDR3 sequences listed, roughly a tenth are singletons. The sample comprised blood, either unsorted or a sorted T cell fraction (not recorded which). The receptors were sampled from a male donor with ankylosing spondylitis or in good health (not recorded which).

There are many counts of this clonotype. The rearrangement joins TRBV6-6 to TRBJ2-1; tentatively, D is TRBD2 (5 bases). The V end lost 5 bases, the J end lost 11 bases, and 10 bases lay between the germline ends. Germline V CDR1 and CDR2: MNHNY, SVGAGI (reference sequence). The CDR3 runs 11 residues. The CDR3 loop is CASSPRDKQFF. In DNA, the CDR3 is TGTGCCAGCAGTCCCCGGGATAAGCAGTTCTTC.

This clonotype was recorded at least ten times. V and J are TRBV12-3 or TRBV12-4 and TRBJ1-5; the D is unclear. The V gene lost 4 bases and the J gene lost 6 bases, with 19 bases spanning the gap. This CDR3 is built from 16 residues. The CDR3 loop is CASSSQNGRRLQPQHF. For the CDR3, the DNA is TGTGCCAGCAGTTCGCAGAACGGGCGACGCCTTCAGCCCCAGCATTTT.

This clonotype was counted at least ten times. The chain uses TRBV6-1 and TRBJ2-7; D is possibly TRBD2 (6 bases). V was shortened by 5 bases and J by 2 bases, with 13 bases between the two germline ends. Germline lookup yields CDR1 MNHNS and CDR2 SASEGT. The CDR3 is 14 residues long. CDR3 DNA: TGTGCCAGCAGTCTCCGGGACTCGACCTACGAGCAGTACTTC. It is translated as CASSLRDSTYEQYF.

CDR3 sequence: CASSPYGTGFNEQFF. CDR3 coding DNA: TGTGCCAGCAGCCCCTACGGGACAGGGTTCAATGAGCAGTTCTTC. This chain uses TRBV7-3 with TRBJ2-1; 9 bases map to TRBD1. With 5 bases clipped from V and 6 bases from J, the junction kept 8 bases outside the gene matches. Germline V gene sequence: CDR1 SGHTA, CDR2 FQGTGA. The CDR3 is made up of 15 amino acids.

This clonotype was seen repeatedly, ten times or more. The chain employs TRBV6-2 or TRBV6-3 and TRBJ1-5; unclear D gene. CDR1 is MNHEY and CDR2 is SVGEGT in the germline V gene. The V gene lost 6 bases and the J gene lost 4 bases, with 16 bases spanning the gap. This CDR3 comprises 15 residues. CDR3 sequence (DNA): TGTGCCAGCAGGGAAGCCCTCGTGGAGAATCAGCCCCAGCATTTT. Protein product: CASREALVENQPQHF.

This clonotype was detected ten times or more. The CDR3 DNA is TGCAGTGCTAGAACATACACCTTC. Amino acid sequence: CSARTYTF. The chain uses TRBV20-1 and TRBJ1-2; D gene unclear. Trimming shortened V by 2 bases and J by 11 bases, and 3 bases separated the two germline ends. The germline V gene has CDR1 DFQATT and CDR2 SNEGSKA (reference sequence). The length of the CDR3 is 8 residues.

This clonotype was counted ten times or more. The J gene is TRBJ1-4, the V gene TRBV7-9, with 11 bases aligning to TRBD1. The CDR3 totals 17 residues. Germline assignment: CDR1 SEHNR and CDR2 FQNEAQ (reference sequence). After removal of 5 bases from V and 4 bases from J, the junction contained 9 bases not matched to a gene. The CDR3 DNA reads TGTGCCAGCAGCCTCGGACAGGGGGCGGACGTTAATGAAAAACTGTTTTTT. This encodes CASSLGQGADVNEKLFF.

The chain has TRBV9 and TRBJ2-1; D is ambiguous. Germline-derived CDR1 and CDR2 are SGDLS and YYNGEE. V was shortened by 5 bases and J by 3 bases, with 9 bases between the two germline ends. This CDR3 comprises 13 residues. The CDR3 reads CASRALYYNEQFF. The CDR3 region has the DNA TGTGCCAGCAGGGCACTATACTACAATGAGCAGTTCTTC.

The rearrangement links TRBV3-1 to TRBJ2-3; TRBD2 matches at 11 bases. The trim removed 4 bases at V and 2 bases at J, leaving 5 bases unmatched. Looked up from germline, CDR1 is LGHDT and CDR2 is YNNKEL (reference sequence). The CDR3 length is 16 residues. In nucleotides, the CDR3 is TGTGCCAGCAGCCCGGCTAGCGGGGGGACCACAGATACGCAGTATTTT. This sequence encodes CASSPASGGTTDTQYF.

This clonotype was detected ten times or more. The genes are TRBV6-2 or TRBV6-3 and TRBJ2-2; no definite D call. This CDR3 spans 13 amino acids. The germline V gene encodes CDR1 MNHEY and CDR2 SVGEGT. The ends were cut back, 1 base at V and 13 bases at J, with 13 bases in the middle. The CDR3 here is CASSYLQNAVLFF. CDR3 sequence (DNA): TGTGCCAGCAGTTACTTACAGAACGCCGTGCTGTTTTTT.

V gene TRBV24-1 combines with J gene TRBJ1-2; D might be TRBD1 (6 bases). With 2 bases removed from V and 4 bases from J, the gap between germline ends came to 16 bases. Per germline, CDR1 KGHDR and CDR2 SFDVKD. The CDR3 is 16 amino acids. CDR3 amino acids: CATSDSRGWQAYGYTF. The CDR3 DNA is TGTGCCACCAGTGATTCGAGGGGGTGGCAGGCCTATGGCTACACCTTC.

This clonotype came up many times. The V and J genes are TRBV5-6 and TRBJ1-2; D is possibly TRBD1 (5 bases). The CDR3 extends over 14 amino acids. V lost 2 bases and J lost 2, with 10 bases in between. Germline lookup yields CDR1 SGHDT and CDR2 YYEEEE. CDR3 bases: TGTGCCAGCAGCTTACCAGGGTACAACTATGGCTACACCTTC. This sequence encodes CASSLPGYNYGYTF. Full variable domain (remainder filled in from reference TRBV5-6 and TRBJ1-2): DAGVTQSPTHLIKTRGQQVTLRCSPKSGHDTVSWYQQALGQGPQFIFQYYEEEERQRGNFPDRFSGHQFPNYSSELNVNALLLGDSALYLCASSLPGYNYGYTFGSGTRLTVV.

This clonotype has only a few counts. The chain links TRBV5-1 to TRBJ2-7, with D unresolved. This CDR3 spans 14 amino acids. The V end lost 4 bases, the J end lost 0 bases, and 11 bases lay between the germline ends. Germline V lookup: CDR1 SGHRS, CDR2 YFSETQ. The CDR3 bases are TGCGCCAGCAGCGGCGACGTAAGCTCCTACGAGCAGTACTTC. The encoded protein is CASSGDVSSYEQYF. Based on the CDR3 plus reference TRBV5-1 and TRBJ2-7, the full variable domain is KAGVTQTPRYLIKTRGQQVTLSCSPISGHRSVSWYQQTPGQGLQFLFEYFSETQRNKGNFPGRFSGRQFSNSRSEMNVSTLELGDSALYLCASSGDVSSYEQYFGPGTRLTVT.

At least ten counts were recorded for this clonotype. This sequence joins TRBV20-1 and TRBJ2-1, with TRBD2 identical over 12 bases. The CDR3 runs 18 residues. Germline lookup yields CDR1 DFQATT and CDR2 SNEGSKA (reference sequence). Trimming removed 1 base from V and 0 bases from J; junction bases left unmatched: 7. The CDR3 DNA reads TGCAGTGCTAGAGTGACTAGCGGGGGCCTTAGCTCCTACAATGAGCAGTTCTTC. It codes for CSARVTSGGLSSYNEQFF.

This clonotype occurred many times. The V call is TRBV20-1, the J call TRBJ2-2; TRBD1 aligns across 8 bases. CDR1 is DFQATT and CDR2 is SNEGSKA in the germline V gene (reference sequence). CDR3 length: 14 residues. V shed 6 bases, J shed 1 base, and the junction held 4 bases outside the gene matches. CDR3 coding DNA: TGCAGTGCCAAGGGACAGGAGAACACCGGGGAGCTGTTTTTT. Its protein is CSAKGQENTGELFF.

To note about this clonotype: A much larger clone differs by one base, so this may be a read error. The chain has TRBV9 and TRBJ2-7; D might be TRBD2 (6 bases). Germline V CDR1 and CDR2: SGDLS, YYNGEE. This CDR3 contains 12 residues. The CDR3 DNA reads as TGTGCCAGCAGCGTACTAGGCGGGGAGCAGCACTTC. This translates into CASSVLGGEQHF.

This clonotype was seen only a few times. The chain is built from TRBV9 and TRBJ1-3; D call uncertain. Germline lookup yields CDR1 SGDLS and CDR2 YYNGEE. This CDR3 spans 15 amino acids. The germline V and J ends were trimmed by 4 bases and 2 bases, with 13 bases remaining between them. The CDR3 sequence is CASSQHGETGNTIYF. The CDR3 nucleotides are TGTGCCAGCAGCCAGCATGGGGAGACTGGAAACACCATATATTTT.

The rearrangement links TRBV3-1 to TRBJ1-1, with a weak D call TRBD1 (6 bases). From germline, CDR1 is LGHDT and CDR2 YNNKEL (reference sequence). The CDR3 runs 12 residues. Trimming removed 3 bases from V and 8 bases from J, with 10 bases in between. The CDR3 nucleotides read TGTGCCAGCAGCCACGGCGGGACAGAAGCTTTCTTT. It translates to CASSHGGTEAFF.

The J gene is TRBJ2-2, the V gene TRBV9; D remains unclear. Germline values: CDR1 SGDLS, CDR2 YYNGEE. The CDR3 is 15 amino acids. The V gene lost 0 bases and the J gene lost 1 base, with 7 bases spanning the gap. The CDR3 spells CASSVVGVNTGELFF. The CDR3 nucleotides are TGTGCCAGCAGCGTAGTTGGGGTGAACACCGGGGAGCTGTTTTTT.

Many counts were recorded for this clonotype. V gene TRBV5-1 combines with J gene TRBJ2-2; the match to TRBD1 covers 9 bases. Germline CDR1 SGHRS, CDR2 YFSETQ. There are 15 residues in the CDR3. V was pared by 2 bases and J by 5 bases, with 4 bases of the junction left unmatched. This CDR3 is CASSLQGAETGELFF. CDR3 bases: TGCGCCAGCAGCTTACAGGGGGCGGAAACCGGGGAGCTGTTTTTT.

This clonotype was seen ten or more times. The chain employs TRBV3-1 and TRBJ1-2; no firm D call. CDR3 length: 12 residues. Germline loops: CDR1 LGHDT, CDR2 YNNKEL (reference sequence). Trimming removed 2 bases from V and 4 bases from J, with 5 bases in between. The CDR3 DNA reads as TGTGCCAGCAGCCAAACCCTCTATGGCTACACCTTC. Translating gives CASSQTLYGYTF. The variable domain in full, with the rest retrieved from reference TRBV3-1 and TRBJ1-2, is DTAVSQTPKYLVTQMGNDKSIKCEQNLGHDTMYWYKQDSKKFLKIMFSYNNKELIINETVPNRFSPKSPDKAHLNLHINSLELGDSAVYFCASSQTLYGYTFGSGTRLTVV.

This clonotype was seen ten or more times. The V gene is TRBV20-1, the J gene TRBJ1-6; D not certain. Trimming cost V 0 bases and J 5 bases, with 8 bases left between them. The CDR3 covers 14 residues. Germline V gene lookup returns CDR1 DFQATT and CDR2 SNEGSKA (reference sequence). In DNA form, the CDR3 reads TGCAGTGCTAGAGATGCCGGGGATAATTCACCCCTCCACTTT. This encodes CSARDAGDNSPLHF.

J is TRBJ1-2 and V is TRBV6-1; TRBD1 agrees at 8 bases. This CDR3 contains 14 residues. With 7 bases clipped from V and 7 bases from J, the junction kept 11 bases outside the gene matches. Germline CDR1 reads MNHNS; CDR2 reads SASEGT. The CDR3 loop reads CASTPFGQGAGYTF. CDR3 in DNA: TGTGCCAGCACCCCGTTCGGACAGGGTGCTGGCTACACCTTC.

This clonotype was detected many times. Germline and junction disagree at one end, which may indicate a read error. This sequence joins TRBV6-5 and TRBJ2-7, with 8 bases matching TRBD1. The germline gives CDR1 MNHEY, CDR2 SVGAGI. The CDR3 sequence is 10 residues long. The DNA for the CDR3 is TGTGCCAGCACCCTTAGACAGGGGCACTTC. Translated: CASTLRQGHF.

To note about this clonotype: A read error may be the cause here, since a much bigger clone is one base away. The chain carries TRBV20-1 and TRBJ1-6; no definite D call. The CDR3 is 14 residues long. CDR1 and CDR2 from the germline V gene are DFQATT and SNEGSKA (reference sequence). DNA for the CDR3: TGCACTGCTAGTGGTCGTCGGAACAATTCACCCCTCCACTTT. The encoded protein is CTASGRRNNSPLHF.

This clonotype was recorded at least ten times. The chain couples TRBV9 to TRBJ2-3; TRBD1 might be the D (5 bases). The V gene lost 0 bases and the J gene lost 2 bases, with 10 bases spanning the gap. The germline CDR1 and CDR2 sequences are SGDLS and YYNGEE. This CDR3 is built from 15 residues. CDR3 amino acids: CASSVGPGITDTQYF. CDR3 nucleotide sequence: TGTGCCAGCAGCGTAGGGCCAGGGATCACAGATACGCAGTATTTT.

This clonotype was picked up many times. This chain connects TRBV28 to TRBJ1-5, with D tentatively TRBD1 (5 bases). V gave up 7 bases and J gave up 6 bases, with 16 bases separating them. The CDR3 is 14 amino acids. Germline V lookup: CDR1 MDHEN, CDR2 SYDVKM. The CDR3 DNA is TGTGCCAGCACTCAACAGGAGGTGTTTCAGCCCCAGCATTTT. Amino acids: CASTQQEVFQPQHF.

This clonotype came up many times. The chain couples TRBV3-1 to TRBJ1-1, with D possibly being TRBD1 (5 bases). The length of the CDR3 is 16 residues. V was clipped by 1 base and J by 0 bases, with 12 bases between them. Germline V gene sequence: CDR1 LGHDT, CDR2 YNNKEL (reference sequence). This CDR3 reads CASSQVIGAMNTEAFF. The DNA of the CDR3 is TGTGCCAGCAGCCAAGTTATCGGGGCGATGAACACTGAAGCTTTCTTT.

As for this clonotype: A much larger clone differs by one base, so this may be a read error. The chain is built from TRBV20-1 and TRBJ1-1; TRBD1 might be the D (5 bases). The CDR3 sequence is 14 residues long. Germline CDR1 is DFQATT and CDR2 is SNEGSKA (reference sequence). Written as DNA, the CDR3 is TGCAGTACTAGATGGGACGAAGTGTTGACTGAAGCTTTCTTT. Translation: CSTRWDEVLTEAFF.

This clonotype was detected ten times or more. The chain couples TRBV5-1 to TRBJ2-3; 10 nucleotides line up with TRBD2. V was clipped by 4 bases and J by 3 bases; unmatched bases: 8. This CDR3 has 16 residues. The germline CDR1 and CDR2 sequences are SGHRS and YFSETQ. CDR3 in amino acids: CASSDGRSGRTDTQYF. The CDR3 bases are TGCGCCAGCAGCGACGGCCGTAGCGGGAGGACAGATACGCAGTATTTT.

The genes are TRBV5-1 and TRBJ2-1; 10 bases line up with TRBD2. The CDR3 loop spans 14 amino acids. Trimming at V came to 4 bases and at J to 7 bases, leaving 5 bases not matched to a gene. Germline V gene data show CDR1 as SGHRS and CDR2 as YFSETQ. CDR3 bases: TGCGCCAGCAGCACGGGACTAGCGCGGAATGAGCAGTTCTTC. It codes for CASSTGLARNEQFF.